The next 29 T cell receptor beta chains were all read from a single sample in a study of human T cells and chemical hapten exposure. Indicated time point: patch test 3, about 24 weeks after DPC sensitization. Regarding treatment: therapeutic diphenylcyclopropenone sensitization with weekly scalp DPC. One entry per CDR3 protein, called by TCRdb with MiXCR from the RACE reads. Here the sample spans 190,000 or so distinct CDR3 sequences, about 22% being singletons. The material was whole blood, obtained in connection with sensitization to the hapten diphenylcyclopropenone (DPC). These receptors originate from a woman between 35 and 50 years old with alopecia areata. Some clones in this sample may be carry-over from other donors' samples.

This clonotype was detected a few times. The chain links TRBV7-2 to TRBJ2-1; D gene uncertain. Trimming cost V 4 bases and J 5 bases, with 9 bases left between them. Germline assignment: CDR1 SGHTA and CDR2 FQGNSA. This CDR3 is 13 amino acids long. The CDR3, as DNA: TGTGCCAGCAGCTCCTACCTTGACAATGAGCAGTTCTTC. Protein product: CASSSYLDNEQFF.

This clonotype showed up just a few times. This rearrangement joins TRBV28 to TRBJ2-5; TRBD2 matches at 11 bases. In germline, CDR1 is MDHEN, CDR2 SYDVKM. The trim removed 6 bases at V and 5 bases at J, leaving 11 bases unmatched. The CDR3 consists of 16 residues. The CDR3, as DNA: TGTGCCAGCAGCCCCGGGACTAGCGGAGCCGGGGAGACCCAGTACTTC. This encodes CASSPGTSGAGETQYF.

This clonotype turned up a few times. The genes are TRBV28 and TRBJ2-7; D is possibly TRBD2 (6 bases). The CDR3 covers 12 residues. Trimming took off 6 bases at V and 3 bases at J, with 9 bases between the two ends. In germline, CDR1 is MDHEN, CDR2 SYDVKM. CDR3: CASRLAGYEQYF. Here the CDR3 DNA reads TGTGCCAGCAGACTAGCTGGCTACGAGCAGTACTTC.

This clonotype was counted a few times. As DNA, the CDR3 is TGTGCCAGCTCACCACCCGGACTCGGGGGAGAAAAACTGTTTTTT. As protein: CASSPPGLGGEKLFF. This chain joins TRBV18 and TRBJ1-4; tentatively, D is TRBD1 (5 bases). Germline assignment: CDR1 KGHSH and CDR2 LQKENI. V lost 0 bases to trimming and J lost 8 bases, with 13 bases between them. The length of the CDR3 is 15 residues. The variable domain in full, completed from reference TRBV18 and TRBJ1-4, reads NAGVMQNPRHLVRRRGQEARLRCSPMKGHSHVYWYRQLPEEGLKFMVYLQKENIIDESGMPKERFSAEFPKEGPSILRIQQVVRGDSAAYFCASSPPGLGGEKLFFGSGTQLSVL.

The rearrangement uses TRBV18 and TRBJ2-7, with 8 bases that match TRBD1. After removal of 1 base from V and 5 bases from J, the junction contained 10 bases not matched to a gene. Per germline, CDR1 KGHSH and CDR2 LQKENI. CDR3 size: 16 residues. In nucleotides, the CDR3 is TGTGCCAGCTCACCACTCCCTGGACAGGGAGTAAACGAGCAGTACTTC. Translation: CASSPLPGQGVNEQYF.

This clonotype was seen more than once but under ten times. The rearrangement joins TRBV6-2 or TRBV6-3 to TRBJ2-5, with TRBD2 identical over 8 bases. CDR1 is MNHEY and CDR2 is SVGEGT in the germline V gene. The CDR3 sequence is 17 residues long. Germline trimming cut 5 bases from V and 5 bases from J; bases unmatched to any gene: 16. In nucleotides, the CDR3 is TGTGCCAGCAGTCTAATACCAGCGGGAGCCTCGGGGGAGACCCAGTACTTC. Encoded protein: CASSLIPAGASGETQYF.

The chain combines TRBV15 with TRBJ2-5; tentatively, D is TRBD2 (5 bases). This CDR3 is built from 13 residues. Germline CDR1 LNHNV, CDR2 YYDKDF (reference sequence). Trimming took 2 bases from V and 5 from J, leaving 9 bases between them. This chain's CDR3 is CATSRYGGETQYF. The CDR3 DNA follows: TGTGCCACCAGCAGATACGGCGGGGAGACCCAGTACTTC.

The chain joins TRBV7-2 to TRBJ2-3; D assignment may be TRBD1 or TRBD2 (6 bases each). CDR1 is SGHTA and CDR2 is FQGNSA in the germline V gene. There are 13 residues in the CDR3. Trimming removed 8 bases at V and 6 bases at J, with 15 bases between. CDR3: CASYSGGGDTQYF. DNA for the CDR3: TGTGCCAGCTATAGCGGAGGGGGGGATACGCAGTATTTT.

This clonotype was counted only a few times. V and J are TRBV3-1 and TRBJ2-1, with TRBD2 matching 8 bases. V gave up 0 bases and J gave up 10 bases; unmatched junction bases: 8. The CDR3 has 15 residues. Germline V gene data show CDR1 as LGHDT and CDR2 as YNNKEL (reference sequence). The CDR3 loop is CASSQDPSGSGEQFF. Here the CDR3 DNA reads TGTGCCAGCAGCCAAGATCCCAGCGGGAGTGGCGAGCAGTTCTTC.

This clonotype has more than one count but fewer than ten. V gene TRBV5-1 combines with J gene TRBJ1-4, with D perhaps TRBD1 (6 bases). Germline-derived CDR1 and CDR2 are SGHRS and YFSETQ. The length of the CDR3 is 16 residues. V was pared by 0 bases and J by 6 bases, with 15 bases between. The CDR3 region has the DNA TGCGCCAGCAGCTTGGGTCCAAGGGGGATCGATGAAAAACTGTTTTTT. This translates into CASSLGPRGIDEKLFF.

The chain couples TRBV29-1 to TRBJ2-7; 10 bases agree with TRBD2. The germline V gene has CDR1 SQVTM and CDR2 ANQGSEA. This CDR3 is built from 14 residues. The V and J ends lost 6 bases and 2 bases, in that order; junction bases with no gene match: 7. CDR3 nucleotides: TGCAGCGTGGCAAGGACTAGCGGCGCCTACGAGCAGTACTTC. It codes for CSVARTSGAYEQYF.

The chain joins TRBV7-2 to TRBJ2-2, with 7 bases matching TRBD1. The CDR3 spans 14 residues. The germline gives CDR1 SGHTA, CDR2 FQGNSA. V lost 5 bases, J lost 6 bases, and 6 bases stayed unmatched. This chain's CDR3 is CASSETGIAGELFF. In DNA form, the CDR3 reads TGTGCCAGCAGCGAGACAGGGATCGCCGGGGAGCTGTTTTTT.

J is TRBJ2-1 and V is TRBV15; maybe TRBD1 (7 bases). In germline, CDR1 is LNHNV, CDR2 YYDKDF (reference sequence). The germline V and J ends were trimmed by 1 base and 9 bases, with 10 bases remaining between them. The CDR3 loop spans 13 amino acids. CDR3 in amino acids: CATSRGQGGEQFF. CDR3 DNA: TGTGCCACCAGCAGAGGGCAGGGGGGTGAGCAGTTCTTC.

CDR3 bases: TGTGCCAGCTACGGGACAGGGAAAAACAATGAGCAGTTCTTC. This codes for CASYGTGKNNEQFF. The rearrangement links TRBV6-2 or TRBV6-3 to TRBJ2-1; 9 bases are a match to TRBD1. This CDR3 is built from 14 residues. The trim removed 8 bases at V and 5 bases at J, leaving 7 bases unmatched. The germline V gene encodes CDR1 MNHEY and CDR2 SVGEGT.

The chain recombines TRBV7-9 with TRBJ1-3; D might be TRBD1 (6 bases). The V gene lost 5 bases and the J gene lost 4 bases, with 12 bases spanning the gap. The CDR3 is 14 residues long. Germline CDR1 and CDR2: SEHNR and FQNEAQ (reference sequence). In DNA form, the CDR3 reads TGTGCCAGCAGCGTGTGGACAGACGGAAACACCATATATTTT. It yields the protein CASSVWTDGNTIYF.

This clonotype occurred many times. The chain combines TRBV3-1 with TRBJ2-7, with D perhaps TRBD1 (7 bases). This CDR3 comprises 14 residues. Germline CDR1 LGHDT, CDR2 YNNKEL (reference sequence). Trimming cost V 4 bases and J 3 bases, with 13 bases left between them. The CDR3 sequence is CASSRGTVVYEQYF. CDR3 bases: TGTGCCAGCAGCCGCGGGACAGTCGTCTACGAGCAGTACTTC.

This clonotype was observed at least ten times. The V and J genes are TRBV28 and TRBJ1-2, with TRBD1 as a possible D gene (5 bases). Trimming shortened V by 2 bases and J by 3 bases, and 10 bases separated the two germline ends. CDR1 is MDHEN, CDR2 SYDVKM, per germline. The CDR3 sequence is 14 residues long. Here the CDR3 DNA reads TGTGCCAGCAGTTTAGCCAGGGCGGACTATGGCTACACCTTC. It codes for CASSLARADYGYTF.

The sample holds a few counts of this clonotype. V is TRBV5-6 and J is TRBJ2-7, with TRBD1 matching over 7 bases. V trimming: 4 bases; J trimming: 3 bases; junction bases outside the gene matches: 7. The germline V gene encodes CDR1 SGHDT and CDR2 YYEEEE. The CDR3 extends over 14 amino acids. The CDR3 here is CASSRPGQLYEQYF. CDR3 DNA: TGTGCCAGCAGCCGCCCGGGACAGCTCTACGAGCAGTACTTC.

The gene calls are TRBV7-8 and TRBJ2-1; D gene unclear. CDR1 SGHVS and CDR2 FQNEAQ come from the germline V gene. There are 15 residues in the CDR3. V lost 5 bases, J lost 0 bases, and 11 bases lay in between. DNA for the CDR3: TGTGCCAGCAGCCCTAGAGAGAGCTCCTACAATGAGCAGTTCTTC. It specifies CASSPRESSYNEQFF.

This clonotype has only a few counts. The chain couples TRBV6-6 to TRBJ2-3; D is perhaps TRBD1 (5 bases). The CDR3 sequence is 14 residues long. Trimming removed 6 bases at V and 0 bases at J, with 10 bases between. Germline CDR1 is MNHNY and CDR2 is SVGAGI (reference sequence). CDR3 amino acids: CASRPTASTDTQYF. In DNA, the CDR3 is TGTGCCAGCAGGCCGACAGCTAGCACAGATACGCAGTATTTT.

This clonotype was detected a few times. The V and J genes are TRBV5-1 and TRBJ2-7; 9 bases map to TRBD2. J was trimmed by 2 bases and V by 4 bases; bases with no gene match: 7. Looked up from germline, CDR1 is SGHRS and CDR2 is YFSETQ. The CDR3 has 15 amino acids. The CDR3 coding sequence is TGCGCCAGCAGCAGAACTAGCGGGCTAACCTACGAGCAGTACTTC. Translated: CASSRTSGLTYEQYF.

The chain couples TRBV20-1 to TRBJ2-3, with D possibly matching TRBD1 (6 bases). Germline-derived CDR1 and CDR2 are DFQATT and SNEGSKA (reference sequence). The CDR3 spans 16 residues. The ends were cut back, 7 bases at V and 0 bases at J, with 20 bases in the middle. DNA for the CDR3: TGCAGTGGGAACAGGGTGGACAGTGAGAGCACAGATACGCAGTATTTT. Its translation is CSGNRVDSESTDTQYF.

This clonotype was observed at least ten times. J is TRBJ2-1 and V is TRBV6-4, with D perhaps matching TRBD2 (6 bases). The CDR3 consists of 15 residues. Trimming took off 4 bases at V and 8 bases at J, with 18 bases between the two ends. Per the germline V gene, CDR1 is MRHNA and CDR2 is SNTAGT. This chain's CDR3 is CASSVGRGGMDEQFF. The CDR3 bases are TGTGCCAGCAGTGTCGGGCGGGGTGGTATGGATGAGCAGTTCTTC.

This clonotype has only a few counts. The genes are TRBV5-5 and TRBJ1-4, with TRBD1 as a possible D gene (5 bases). Germline V gene sequence: CDR1 SGHKS, CDR2 YYEKEE (reference sequence). The CDR3 length is 17 residues. V was clipped by 1 base and J by 2 bases, with 15 bases between them. CDR3 sequence reads: CASSLSRGWGTNEKLFF. In nucleotides, the CDR3 is TGTGCCAGCAGCTTGTCGAGGGGCTGGGGGACTAATGAAAAACTGTTTTTT.

This clonotype came up a few times. The chain uses TRBV20-1 and TRBJ2-1; maybe TRBD2 (6 bases). The CDR3 has 14 amino acids. The germline V gene has CDR1 DFQATT and CDR2 SNEGSKA (reference sequence). Trimming left V 2 bases short and J 0 bases short, with 8 bases between. The CDR3 DNA reads TGCAGTGCTAGACCCGGGGGCTCCTACAATGAGCAGTTCTTC. Translation: CSARPGGSYNEQFF.

V usage is TRBV7-2 and J usage is TRBJ1-2; 7 bases line up with TRBD1. Germline V lookup: CDR1 SGHTA, CDR2 FQGNSA. V was clipped by 5 bases and J by 4 bases; unmatched bases: 7. The CDR3 consists of 14 residues. The CDR3, as DNA: TGTGCCAGCAGCGCGGACAGGTTCTTCTATGGCTACACCTTC. Translating gives CASSADRFFYGYTF.

The chain carries TRBV9 and TRBJ2-1, with D possibly TRBD1 on 5 matching bases. Germline CDR1 SGDLS, CDR2 YYNGEE. V gave up 4 bases and J gave up 0 bases, with 17 bases separating them. This CDR3 is 17 amino acids long. CDR3 protein: CASSLKKGQDSYNEQFF. The CDR3 DNA follows: TGTGCCAGCAGCCTTAAAAAGGGGCAAGACTCCTACAATGAGCAGTTCTTC.

This clonotype was detected only a few times. V and J are TRBV12-3 or TRBV12-4 and TRBJ2-7; D is undetermined. Trimming pared 7 bases from V and 5 bases from J, leaving 15 bases between. The CDR3 has 13 amino acids. The CDR3 DNA sequence: TGTGCCAGCACCCCAGGTTCTGTTGACGAGCAGTACTTC. Encoded protein: CASTPGSVDEQYF.

This clonotype was detected only a few times. The chain employs TRBV21-1 and TRBJ1-5. TRBV21-1 is deemed a pseudogene. The CDR3 length is 14 residues. The CDR3 region is CASSKRLTSQPQHF. The CDR3 DNA follows: TGTGCCAGCAGCAAACGACTGACGAGTCAGCCCCAGCATTTT.